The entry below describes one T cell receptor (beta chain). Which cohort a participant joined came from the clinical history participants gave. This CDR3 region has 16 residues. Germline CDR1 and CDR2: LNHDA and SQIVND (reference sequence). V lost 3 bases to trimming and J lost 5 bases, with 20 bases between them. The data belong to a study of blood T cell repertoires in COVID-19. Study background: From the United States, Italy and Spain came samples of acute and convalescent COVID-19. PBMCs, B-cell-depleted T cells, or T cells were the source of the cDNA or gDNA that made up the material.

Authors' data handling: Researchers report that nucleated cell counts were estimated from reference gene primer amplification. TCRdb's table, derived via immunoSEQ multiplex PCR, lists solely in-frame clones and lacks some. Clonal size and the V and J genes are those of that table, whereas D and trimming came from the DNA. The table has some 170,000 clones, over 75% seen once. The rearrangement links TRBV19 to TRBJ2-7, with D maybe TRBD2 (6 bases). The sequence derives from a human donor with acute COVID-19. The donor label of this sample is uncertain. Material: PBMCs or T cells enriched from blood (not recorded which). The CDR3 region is CASSIGLIREIHEQYF. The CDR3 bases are TGTGCCAGTAGTATCGGACTAATAAGGGAAATCCACGAGCAGTACTTC.